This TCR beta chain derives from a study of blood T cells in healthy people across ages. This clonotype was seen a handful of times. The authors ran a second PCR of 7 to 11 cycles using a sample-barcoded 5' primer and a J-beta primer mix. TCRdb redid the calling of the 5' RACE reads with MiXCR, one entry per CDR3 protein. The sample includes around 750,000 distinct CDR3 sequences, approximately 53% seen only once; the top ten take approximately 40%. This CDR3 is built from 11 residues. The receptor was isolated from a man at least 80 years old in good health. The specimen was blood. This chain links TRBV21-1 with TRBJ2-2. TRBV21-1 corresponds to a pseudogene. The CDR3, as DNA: TGTGCCAGCAGCATGGAGGGGGAGCTGTTTTTT. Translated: CASSMEGELFF.